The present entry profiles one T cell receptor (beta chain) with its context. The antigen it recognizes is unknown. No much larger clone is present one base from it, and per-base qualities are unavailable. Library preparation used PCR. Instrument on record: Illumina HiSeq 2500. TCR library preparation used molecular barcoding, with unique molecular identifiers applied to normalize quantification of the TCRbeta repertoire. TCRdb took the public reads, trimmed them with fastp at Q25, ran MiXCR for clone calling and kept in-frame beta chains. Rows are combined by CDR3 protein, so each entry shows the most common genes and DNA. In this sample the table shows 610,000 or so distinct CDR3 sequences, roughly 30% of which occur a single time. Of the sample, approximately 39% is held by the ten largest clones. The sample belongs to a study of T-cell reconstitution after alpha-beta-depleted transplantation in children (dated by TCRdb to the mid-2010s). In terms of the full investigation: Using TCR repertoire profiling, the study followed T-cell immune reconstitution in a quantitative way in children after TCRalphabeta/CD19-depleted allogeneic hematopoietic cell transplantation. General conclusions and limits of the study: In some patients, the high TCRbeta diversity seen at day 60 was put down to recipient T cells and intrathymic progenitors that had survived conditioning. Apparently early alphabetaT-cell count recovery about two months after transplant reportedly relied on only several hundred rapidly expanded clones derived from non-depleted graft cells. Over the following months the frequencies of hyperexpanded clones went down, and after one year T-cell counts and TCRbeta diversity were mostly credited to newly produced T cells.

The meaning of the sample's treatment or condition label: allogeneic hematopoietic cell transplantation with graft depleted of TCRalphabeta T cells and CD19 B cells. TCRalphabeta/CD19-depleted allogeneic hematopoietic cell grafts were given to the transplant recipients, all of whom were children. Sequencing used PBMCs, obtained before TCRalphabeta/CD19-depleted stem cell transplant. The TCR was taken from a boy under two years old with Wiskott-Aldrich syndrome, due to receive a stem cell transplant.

The CDR3 reads CASTKGTSGSSEQFF. DNA sequence: TGTGCCAGCACCAAGGGGACTAGCGGGAGTAGTGAGCAGTTCTTC. Rearrangement joined TRBV6-2 or TRBV6-3 to TRBJ2-1, with 14 junctional bases fitting TRBD2. Trimming leaves V shorter by 7 bases and J shorter by 9 bases, with the junction holding 8 bases beyond the gene matches. Via the germline V gene, CDR1 is MNHEY and CDR2 SVGEGT. The CDR3 runs 15 residues from the cysteine to the phenylalanine. The sequence is cut down to CDR3 DNA, 45 bases in frame from base 1.